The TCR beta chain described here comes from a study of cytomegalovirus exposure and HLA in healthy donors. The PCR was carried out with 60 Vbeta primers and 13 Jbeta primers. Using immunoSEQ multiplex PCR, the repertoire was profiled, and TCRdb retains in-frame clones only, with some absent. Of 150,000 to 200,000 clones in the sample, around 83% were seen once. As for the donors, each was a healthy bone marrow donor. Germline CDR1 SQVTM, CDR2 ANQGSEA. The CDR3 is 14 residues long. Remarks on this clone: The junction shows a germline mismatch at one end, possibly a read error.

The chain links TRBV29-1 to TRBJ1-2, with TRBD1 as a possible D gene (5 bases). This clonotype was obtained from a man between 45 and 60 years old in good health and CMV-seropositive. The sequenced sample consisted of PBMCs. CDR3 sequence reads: CSVEGTPGGYGYTF. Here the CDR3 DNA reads TGCAGCGTCGAAGGGACCCCGGGAGGCTATGGCTACACCTTC.